One and the same sample provided the 31 T cell receptor beta chains below, sequenced in a study of beta chain features in type 1 diabetes. Expressed TCRB transcripts were sequenced after all isolated RNA was converted to cDNA. Sequencing was performed with immunoSEQ multiplex PCR; in TCRdb, only in-frame clones are kept and a portion is missing. This sample has a few hundred thousand clones, with about 15% found just once. These receptors' targets are unknown. Findings of the study overall: Within each of all four CD4+ subsets, Type 1 diabetes patients had TCRB CDR3s that were moderately but significantly shorter.

Sequences were obtained from naive CD4+ T cells from blood. Receptor source: a man between 18 and 29 years old with type 1 diabetes.

The chain links TRBV2 to TRBJ1-3; D gene ambiguous. V dropped 2 bases and J dropped 0 bases, with 11 bases sitting between them. The CDR3 loop spans 16 amino acids. CDR1 SNHLY and CDR2 FYNNEI come from the germline V gene. The CDR3 DNA sequence: TGTGCCAGCAGTGAAACAGTTTTCTTCTCTGGAAACACCATATATTTT. This codes for CASSETVFFSGNTIYF.

The chain combines TRBV28 with TRBJ2-5; 11 positions agree with TRBD2. V was pared by 5 bases and J by 4 bases, with 9 bases of the junction left unmatched. Germline V lookup: CDR1 MDHEN, CDR2 SYDVKM. The CDR3 has 16 residues. DNA for the CDR3: TGTGCCAGCAGTCCTATGACTAGCGGGAATATAGAGACCCAGTACTTC. This encodes CASSPMTSGNIETQYF.

The J gene is TRBJ2-5, the V gene TRBV7-2; 8 bases agree with TRBD2. CDR1 and CDR2 from the germline V gene are SGHTA and FQGNSA. The CDR3 loop spans 16 amino acids. The J segment lost 2 bases and the V segment lost 1 base, leaving 6 bases of the junction unmatched. CDR3 loop: CASSLGVAGRQETQYF. The CDR3 nucleotides read TGTGCCAGCAGCTTAGGGGTAGCGGGGAGGCAAGAGACCCAGTACTTC.

The chain recombines TRBV10-3 with TRBJ2-1; no firm D call. CDR1 and CDR2 from the germline V gene are ENHRY and SYGVKD. The CDR3 runs 13 residues. Trimming cost V 0 bases and J 4 bases, with 4 bases left between them. CDR3 sequence reads: CAISESAYNEQFF. The CDR3 DNA reads TGTGCCATCAGTGAGTCGGCATACAATGAGCAGTTCTTC.

The rearrangement joins TRBV7-9 to TRBJ1-5; tentative D call: TRBD1 (5 bases). Trimming took 5 bases from V and 5 from J, leaving 13 bases between them. The CDR3 has 14 amino acids. The germline gives CDR1 SEHNR, CDR2 FQNEAQ (reference sequence). The CDR3 DNA reads TGTGCCAGCAGCCCCGTGGAGGGGCATCAGCCCCAGCATTTT. The encoded protein is CASSPVEGHQPQHF.

The chain joins TRBV9 to TRBJ2-3; 14 positions match TRBD2. V lost 2 bases, J lost 5 bases, and 10 bases stayed unmatched. Germline V gene lookup returns CDR1 SGDLS and CDR2 YYNGEE. This CDR3 has 18 amino acids. The CDR3 protein is CASSVMTSGGASGDTQYF. The CDR3 nucleotides read TGTGCCAGCAGCGTGATGACTAGCGGGGGGGCCTCAGGAGATACGCAGTATTTT.

This chain connects TRBV28 to TRBJ2-7; tentatively, D is TRBD2 (5 bases). The germline V gene encodes CDR1 MDHEN and CDR2 SYDVKM. The CDR3 runs to 15 residues. Trimming removed 0 bases from V and 3 bases from J, with 12 bases in between. CDR3 sequence reads: CASSLWKAANYEQYF. CDR3 sequence (DNA): TGTGCCAGCAGTTTATGGAAAGCGGCCAACTACGAGCAGTACTTC.

This clone has only a few counts. The gene calls are TRBV5-1 and TRBJ1-1; a weak D match, TRBD1 (6 bases). Germline V lookup: CDR1 SGHRS, CDR2 YFSETQ. Trimming pared 4 bases from V and 6 bases from J, leaving 25 bases between. The CDR3 is 17 residues long. The CDR3 nucleotides read TGCGCCAGCAGCCCCCGAGGCAGGGGCCGCTTGCTTTCTGAAGCTTTCTTT. This codes for CASSPRGRGRLLSEAFF.

The rearrangement uses TRBV5-1 and TRBJ2-1, with TRBD2 identical over 15 bases. V shed 0 bases and J 2 bases; nucleotides not matched to a gene: 9. The CDR3 has 20 residues. Germline V gives CDR1 SGHRS, CDR2 YFSETQ. The CDR3 DNA follows: TGCGCCAGCAGCTTGGTCCCCGGGACTAGCGGGAGGAATACCTACAATGAGCAGTTCTTC. It specifies CASSLVPGTSGRNTYNEQFF.

The V and J genes are TRBV7-2 and TRBJ2-1, with D tentatively TRBD1 (6 bases). V was shortened by 5 bases and J by 7 bases, with 18 bases between the two germline ends. Germline V gene sequence: CDR1 SGHTA, CDR2 FQGNSA. This CDR3 is 15 amino acids long. For the CDR3, the DNA is TGTGCCAGCAGCCCTCAGACAGGAGCGAGAAATGAGCAGTTCTTC. Translated, it gives CASSPQTGARNEQFF.

The chain links TRBV7-2 to TRBJ1-1; 7 positions agree with TRBD1. The V segment lost 3 bases and the J segment 1 base; nucleotides outside the gene matches: 5. Germline V lookup: CDR1 SGHTA, CDR2 FQGNSA. The CDR3 has 15 residues. The CDR3 coding sequence is TGTGCCAGCAGCTTGCTGGGACAGACGAACACTGAAGCTTTCTTT. This encodes CASSLLGQTNTEAFF.

The CDR3 nucleotides read TGTGCCAGCAGCTTGGGACTAGCGGCCGACTACGAGCAGTACTTC. Its protein is CASSLGLAADYEQYF. The chain is built from TRBV7-2 and TRBJ2-7; 11 bases agree with TRBD2. In germline, CDR1 is SGHTA, CDR2 FQGNSA. The J segment lost 3 bases and the V segment lost 3 bases, leaving 4 bases of the junction unmatched. CDR3 length: 15 residues.

The chain combines TRBV28 with TRBJ2-7; a possible D gene is TRBD1 (6 bases). The CDR3 length is 14 residues. Between the trimmed V and J ends, which lost 5 bases and 1 base, there was a span of 12 bases. Germline CDR1 reads MDHEN; CDR2 reads SYDVKM. The chain's CDR3 is CASSVVQGSYEQYF. CDR3 nucleotides: TGTGCCAGCAGTGTCGTACAGGGATCCTACGAGCAGTACTTC.

The table lists this clone with a few counts. This CDR3 is also generated by other DNA sequences in the sample. The chain joins TRBV20-1 to TRBJ2-2; tentatively, D is TRBD1 (5 bases). V lost 6 bases, J lost 3 bases, and 5 bases lay in between. CDR3 size: 11 residues. CDR1 DFQATT and CDR2 SNEGSKA come from the germline V gene (reference sequence). CDR3 loop: CSARDTGELFF. For the CDR3, the DNA is TGCAGTGCCAGGGACACCGGGGAGCTGTTTTTT.

This chain uses TRBV18 with TRBJ2-2, with D unclear. Looked up from germline, CDR1 is KGHSH and CDR2 is LQKENI. Trimming removed 6 bases from V and 0 bases from J, with 14 bases in between. The CDR3 runs 16 residues. CDR3 sequence (DNA): TGTGCCAGCTCCTCCTCCGCGAGAGCGAACACCGGGGAGCTGTTTTTT. Its translation: CASSSSARANTGELFF.

Here the CDR3 DNA reads TGCGCCAGCAGCCGAACAGGGAATACTAATTCACCCCTCCACTTT. The encoded protein is CASSRTGNTNSPLHF. The chain carries TRBV5-1 and TRBJ1-6; D possibly corresponds to TRBD1 (6 bases). The germline CDR1 and CDR2 sequences are SGHRS and YFSETQ. V was shortened by 4 bases and J by 6 bases, with 14 bases between the two germline ends. The length of the CDR3 is 15 residues.

This sequence joins TRBV9 and TRBJ2-7; possible D gene TRBD2, 5 bases. The V gene's germline CDR1 is SGDLS and CDR2 YYNGEE. This CDR3 is 14 amino acids long. Between the trimmed V and J ends, which lost 4 bases and 4 bases, there was a span of 15 bases. CDR3: CASSLGGLAYEQYF. The CDR3 bases are TGTGCCAGCAGCCTCGGCGGACTTGCATACGAGCAGTACTTC.

This sequence joins TRBV9 and TRBJ2-1; 8 bases are a match to TRBD2. Germline V lookup: CDR1 SGDLS, CDR2 YYNGEE. The CDR3 loop spans 16 amino acids. After removal of 0 bases from V and 2 bases from J, the junction contained 4 bases not matched to a gene. The DNA of the CDR3 is TGTGCCAGCAGCGTAGGTCCGGGAGGGCCCTACAATGAGCAGTTCTTC. Its protein is CASSVGPGGPYNEQFF.

The V and J genes are TRBV12-5 and TRBJ1-1; a possible D gene is TRBD1 (5 bases). Per germline, CDR1 LGHNT and CDR2 FRNRAP. The V end lost 0 bases, the J end lost 4 bases, and 12 bases lay between the germline ends. The CDR3 spans 15 residues. CDR3 nucleotides: TGTGCTAGTGGTTTGGTAAGGGCAGGGTCCACTGAAGCTTTCTTT. Protein: CASGLVRAGSTEAFF.

The V call is TRBV7-2, the J call TRBJ2-1, with D maybe TRBD2 (6 bases). This CDR3 comprises 17 residues. Germline V gene data show CDR1 as SGHTA and CDR2 as FQGNSA. V was cut by 6 bases and J by 2 bases, with 20 bases left in between. For the CDR3, the DNA is TGTGCCAGCAGTGTAATTGGGGCAGCGGGCGCCTACAATGAGCAGTTCTTC. The encoded protein is CASSVIGAAGAYNEQFF.

This clone was counted between two and nine times. J is TRBJ2-1 and V is TRBV6-7; 7 bases match TRBD2. TRBV6-7 is known as an ORF, though its function is uncertain. CDR3 length: 14 residues. V was pared by 2 bases and J by 7 bases, with 5 bases of the junction left unmatched. The CDR3: CASSYGDYSNEQFF. CDR3 nucleotide sequence: TGTGCCAGCAGTTACGGGGACTACAGTAATGAGCAGTTCTTC.

This clone was recorded once. This chain links TRBV2 with TRBJ2-3; 9 bases fit TRBD2. This CDR3 comprises 16 residues. The V segment lost 6 bases and the J segment 6 bases; nucleotides outside the gene matches: 13. Looked up from germline, CDR1 is SNHLY and CDR2 is FYNNEI. The CDR3 protein is CASSVGLALNTDTQYF. The CDR3 DNA sequence: TGTGCCAGCAGCGTGGGACTAGCCCTGAATACGGATACGCAGTATTTT.

This chain connects TRBV30 to TRBJ1-1; 10 bases align to TRBD1. This CDR3 comprises 17 residues. J lost 4 bases, V lost 2 bases, and 13 bases had no gene match. Per germline, CDR1 GTSNPN and CDR2 SVGIG (reference sequence). The DNA for the CDR3 is TGTGCCTGGAGTAGACTACCGGGACAGGGGTTAGGCACTGAAGCTTTCTTT. It codes for CAWSRLPGQGLGTEAFF.

This clone was observed a handful of times. The V and J genes are TRBV4-3 and TRBJ2-1; 7 bases are a match to TRBD1. V trimming: 0 bases; J trimming: 2 bases; junction bases outside the gene matches: 4. This CDR3 has 16 residues. Per the germline V gene, CDR1 is LGHNA and CDR2 is YSLEER. The CDR3 is CASSQDNRGAYNEQFF. CDR3 nucleotides: TGCGCCAGCAGCCAAGATAACAGGGGCGCCTACAATGAGCAGTTCTTC.

CDR3 DNA: TGTGCCACCCGACCGGGGGGGTGGACAGGCAATCAGCCCCAGCATTTT. Translated, it gives CATRPGGWTGNQPQHF. The rearrangement uses TRBV19 and TRBJ1-5; tentative D call: TRBD1 (6 bases). Germline V gene sequence: CDR1 LNHDA, CDR2 SQIVND (reference sequence). V lost 10 bases, J lost 2 bases, and 21 bases lay in between. The CDR3 spans 16 residues.

The rearrangement joins TRBV30 to TRBJ1-2; 11 nucleotides match TRBD1. The germline V gene has CDR1 GTSNPN and CDR2 SVGIG (reference sequence). The V gene end was trimmed by 4 bases and the J gene end by 8 bases; junction bases not matched to a gene: 12. The CDR3 contains 15 residues. CDR3 DNA: TGTGCCTGGATCATTGGACAGGGGGCTACGGGGGGCTACACCTTC. Translated, it gives CAWIIGQGATGGYTF.

This clone was observed a few times. This chain connects TRBV14 to TRBJ2-1, with 9 positions matching TRBD2. V lost 1 base to trimming and J lost 4 bases; unmatched junction nucleotides: 2. The CDR3 length is 15 residues. Looked up from germline, CDR1 is SGHDN and CDR2 is FVKESK. This chain's CDR3 is CASSQGLAGYNEQFF. CDR3 nucleotides: TGTGCCAGCAGCCAAGGGCTAGCGGGGTACAATGAGCAGTTCTTC.

The CDR3 reads CASSLAPDTDTQYF. Here the CDR3 DNA reads TGTGCCAGTTCCCTAGCGCCAGACACAGATACGCAGTATTTT. The J gene is TRBJ2-3, the V gene TRBV2; maybe TRBD2 (6 bases). V was cut by 9 bases and J by 2 bases, with 15 bases left in between. Per the germline V gene, CDR1 is SNHLY and CDR2 is FYNNEI. There are 14 residues in the CDR3.

This clone was counted a few times. This chain connects TRBV5-1 to TRBJ2-7; 11 positions agree with TRBD1. After removal of 0 bases from V and 6 bases from J, the junction contained 5 bases not matched to a gene. CDR3 length equals 15 residues. Germline values: CDR1 SGHRS, CDR2 YFSETQ. The CDR3 DNA reads TGCGCCAGCAGCTTGGCTGGACAGGGGGCATCCGAGCAGTACTTC. It is translated as CASSLAGQGASEQYF.

This clone was counted between two and nine times. The V and J genes are TRBV28 and TRBJ2-1; 12 bases are shared with TRBD1. Trimming cost V 8 bases and J 8 bases; bases outside gene matches: 10. Germline V gene lookup returns CDR1 MDHEN and CDR2 SYDVKM. The CDR3 has 15 amino acids. The CDR3 loop reads CASAPGGQGADEQFF. The CDR3 coding sequence is TGTGCCAGCGCCCCGGGGGGACAGGGGGCAGATGAGCAGTTCTTC.

The chain joins TRBV7-2 to TRBJ2-1; 12 positions agree with TRBD1. J lost 9 bases, V lost 4 bases, and 10 bases had no gene match. The CDR3 spans 16 residues. From germline, CDR1 is SGHTA and CDR2 FQGNSA. Here the CDR3 reads CASSSTRDRGPGEQFF. The DNA of the CDR3 is TGTGCCAGCAGCTCTACCCGGGACAGGGGGCCGGGTGAGCAGTTCTTC.